These 18 T cell receptor beta chains were sequenced from one sample in a study of blood T cell repertoires in COVID-19. Measured with immunoSEQ multiplex PCR; TCRdb has only the in-frame clones, and not every one. The repertoire holds roughly 9,600 clones, 81% seen once, with about 22% in the top ten. The specimen was peripheral blood. These receptors all stem from a man aged 60 to 75 with active COVID-19.

The rearrangement links TRBV5-6 to TRBJ2-1, with 11 bases that match TRBD1. V trimming: 0 bases; J trimming: 5 bases; junction bases outside the gene matches: 10. Germline CDR1 reads SGHDT; CDR2 reads YYEEEE. The CDR3 covers 18 residues. The CDR3 sequence: CASSLVVGQGGTHNEQFF. The CDR3 DNA reads as TGTGCCAGCAGCTTGGTCGTGGGACAGGGGGGGACCCACAATGAGCAGTTCTTC. The complete variable domain, with remaining parts taken from reference TRBV5-6 and TRBJ2-1, reads DAGVTQSPTHLIKTRGQQVTLRCSPKSGHDTVSWYQQALGQGPQFIFQYYEEEERQRGNFPDRFSGHQFPNYSSELNVNALLLGDSALYLCASSLVVGQGGTHNEQFFGPGTRLTVL.

The CDR3 sequence is CASKGTGKPGYTF. As DNA, the CDR3 is TGTGCCAGCAAGGGGACAGGGAAACCTGGCTACACCTTC. The chain employs TRBV28 and TRBJ1-2; TRBD1 matches at 9 bases. The CDR3 covers 13 residues. The germline V gene encodes CDR1 MDHEN and CDR2 SYDVKM. The ends lost 7 bases at V and 7 bases at J; junction bases unmatched: 7.

The V gene is TRBV5-6, the J gene TRBJ2-1; D may be TRBD1 (6 bases). V shed 0 bases and J shed 12 bases, with 19 bases lying between them. Looked up from germline, CDR1 is SGHDT and CDR2 is YYEEEE. The CDR3 totals 15 residues. CDR3 nucleotides: TGTGCCAGCAGCTTGGGGGTTTTTTTTGGGACAACGCAGTTCTTC. It translates to CASSLGVFFGTTQFF.

This clone was counted between two and nine times. V gene TRBV7-3 combines with J gene TRBJ2-1; 12 bases align to TRBD2. CDR3 length equals 15 residues. J was trimmed by 9 bases and V by 4 bases; bases with no gene match: 7. CDR1 is SGHTA, CDR2 FQGTGA, per germline. CDR3 region: CASSSPSGRAPEQFF. CDR3 bases: TGTGCCAGCAGCTCCCCTAGCGGGAGGGCCCCTGAGCAGTTCTTC.

This sequence joins TRBV15 and TRBJ1-1, with D possibly being TRBD1 (6 bases). The CDR3 is made up of 14 amino acids. With 6 bases removed from V and 4 bases from J, the gap between germline ends came to 15 bases. Germline CDR1 is LNHNV and CDR2 is YYDKDF (reference sequence). CDR3 amino acids: CATRGGPGGTEAFF. The DNA for the CDR3 is TGTGCCACCAGGGGGGGCCCGGGGGGCACTGAAGCTTTCTTT.

The rearrangement joins TRBV15 to TRBJ2-5, with a possible D match to TRBD1 (6 bases). V was cut by 1 base and J by 5 bases, with 8 bases left in between. CDR3 size: 13 residues. Germline lookup yields CDR1 LNHNV and CDR2 YYDKDF (reference sequence). CDR3 amino acids: CATSRAGVETQYF. The DNA for the CDR3 is TGTGCCACCAGCAGAGCAGGGGTCGAGACCCAGTACTTC.

This chain links TRBV30 with TRBJ2-7; D possibly corresponds to TRBD2 (5 bases). Germline V CDR1 and CDR2: GTSNPN, SVGIG (reference sequence). With 2 bases removed from V and 2 bases from J, the gap between germline ends came to 16 bases. This CDR3 has 15 amino acids. CDR3 DNA: TGTGCCTGGAGTACCCCGCTGAGGGCCACCTACGAGCAGTACTTC. Its translation: CAWSTPLRATYEQYF. Looking up the rest from reference TRBV30 and TRBJ2-7 gives the full variable domain: SQTIHQWPATLVQPVGSPLSLECTVEGTSNPNLYWYRQAAGRGLQLLFYSVGIGQISSEVPQNLSASRPQDRQFILSSKKLLLSDSGFYLCAWSTPLRATYEQYFGPGTRLTVT.

The CDR3 region has the DNA TGTGCCAGCAGCTTAGGTGTCTCAGGGGAAGAGACCCAGTACTTC. Translating it yields CASSLGVSGEETQYF. The J gene is TRBJ2-5, the V gene TRBV7-9, with D possibly matching TRBD1 (6 bases). Trimming left V 1 base short and J 3 bases short, with 12 bases between. The V gene's germline CDR1 is SEHNR and CDR2 FQNEAQ (reference sequence). CDR3 length: 15 residues.

This clone showed up just a few times. CDR3 amino acids: CASSLSGDGYTF. The CDR3 bases are TGTGCCAGCTCACTGTCGGGGGATGGCTACACCTTC. The chain recombines TRBV18 with TRBJ1-2, with D possibly TRBD1 on 5 matching bases. The V end lost 4 bases, the J end lost 6 bases, and 9 bases lay between the germline ends. Germline V lookup: CDR1 KGHSH, CDR2 LQKENI. The CDR3 totals 12 residues.

The chain employs TRBV28 and TRBJ2-1, with D maybe TRBD1 (5 bases). The CDR3 loop spans 13 amino acids. V lost 8 bases and J lost 12, with 20 bases in between. Germline V gives CDR1 MDHEN, CDR2 SYDVKM. CDR3 in DNA: TGTGCCAGCGTCAGTCAGGGCCTATATGGGCAGTTCTTC. Its translation: CASVSQGLYGQFF.

The CDR3 loop reads CASSQTGLQNEQFF. The CDR3, as DNA: TGTGCCAGCAGCCAGACAGGGTTACAAAATGAGCAGTTCTTC. This chain joins TRBV3-1 (or the pseudogene TRBV3-2) and TRBJ2-1; 7 bases align to TRBD1. The V and J ends lost 3 bases and 7 bases, in that order; junction bases with no gene match: 6. The CDR3 length is 14 residues. CDR1 and CDR2 from the germline V gene are LGHDT and YNNKEL (reference sequence).

The V call is TRBV11-2, the J call TRBJ2-3; 7 nucleotides line up with TRBD1. V lost 5 bases, J lost 5 bases, and 7 bases stayed unmatched. The CDR3 totals 14 residues. Germline V gene data show CDR1 as SGHAT and CDR2 as FQNNGV. The CDR3 spells CASSLTGLGDTQYF. CDR3 nucleotide sequence: TGTGCCAGCAGCCTGACAGGGTTGGGAGATACGCAGTATTTT. The complete variable domain, with remaining parts taken from reference TRBV11-2 and TRBJ2-3, reads EAGVAQSPRYKIIEKRQSVAFWCNPISGHATLYWYQQILGQGPKLLIQFQNNGVVDDSQLPKDRFSAERLKGVDSTLKIQPAKLEDSAVYLCASSLTGLGDTQYFGPGTRLTVL.

This clone was counted between two and nine times. J is TRBJ1-3 and V is TRBV6-5; D is perhaps TRBD1 (6 bases). In germline, CDR1 is MNHEY, CDR2 SVGAGI. Trimming removed 5 bases from V and 2 bases from J, with 13 bases in between. The CDR3 is 15 residues long. The CDR3 here is CASSIDRLPGNTIYF. The CDR3 DNA sequence: TGTGCCAGCAGTATAGACAGGCTACCTGGAAACACCATATATTTT.

The chain has TRBV5-1 and TRBJ1-5; the D is unclear. The V end was cut by 1 base, the J end by 2 bases, with 7 bases between. The CDR3 contains 14 residues. Germline V gene lookup returns CDR1 SGHRS and CDR2 YFSETQ. The CDR3: CASSLSGGNQPQHF. The CDR3 bases are TGCGCCAGCAGCTTGTCGGGTGGCAATCAGCCCCAGCATTTT.

The V gene is TRBV4-2, the J gene TRBJ1-2; D is perhaps TRBD1 (5 bases). Germline assignment: CDR1 LGHNA and CDR2 YNFKEQ. Trimming shortened V by 4 bases and J by 3 bases, and 18 bases separated the two germline ends. The CDR3 covers 16 residues. This CDR3 is CASSLPPGPGDYGYTF. The CDR3 DNA sequence: TGTGCCAGCAGCCTACCTCCGGGCCCGGGGGACTATGGCTACACCTTC.

The CDR3 loop is CASSQVMWVAGQETQYF. The CDR3 DNA sequence: TGTGCCAGCAGCCAAGTGATGTGGGTAGCGGGCCAAGAGACCCAGTACTTC. The chain uses TRBV14 and TRBJ2-5; 7 nucleotides agree with TRBD2. This CDR3 spans 17 amino acids. Trimming removed 1 base from V and 1 base from J; junction bases left unmatched: 9. Per germline, CDR1 SGHDN and CDR2 FVKESK.

This clone was detected only once. The CDR3 region is CASSVRGPYTDTQYF. DNA for the CDR3: TGTGCCAGCAGTGTAAGGGGGCCTTACACAGATACGCAGTATTTT. J is TRBJ2-3 and V is TRBV2; 7 positions match TRBD1. The germline gives CDR1 SNHLY, CDR2 FYNNEI. V gave up 4 bases and J gave up 2 bases; unmatched junction bases: 6. This CDR3 has 15 amino acids.

The chain uses TRBV28 and TRBJ2-1; the match to TRBD1 covers 9 bases. V was clipped by 2 bases and J by 8 bases; unmatched bases: 10. Germline assignment: CDR1 MDHEN and CDR2 SYDVKM. CDR3 length equals 16 residues. CDR3 amino acids: CASSLTLGTGLDEQFF. The CDR3 nucleotides are TGTGCCAGCAGTTTAACGTTAGGGACAGGGCTCGATGAGCAGTTCTTC. The full variable domain, with the rest looked up from reference TRBV28 and TRBJ2-1, is DVKVTQSSRYLVKRTGEKVFLECVQDMDHENMFWYRQDPGLGLRLIYFSYDVKMKEKGDIPEGYSVSREKKERFSLILESASTNQTSMYLCASSLTLGTGLDEQFFGPGTRLTVL.